The 9 T cell receptor beta chains reported below all come from one sample, sequenced in a study of response to subunit inactivated influenza vaccine. TCRdb ran MiXCR on the RT-PCR reads and lists one entry per CDR3 protein. The data contain about 500,000 distinct CDR3 sequences, approximately 15% of them singletons. The sequenced sample was CD4+ T cells sorted from PBMCs, obtained less than 25 months after vaccination. The source is a man between 50 and 75 years old who received an inactivated influenza vaccine.

The table lists this clonotype with a few counts. V gene TRBV5-1 combines with J gene TRBJ1-1; 10 nucleotides match TRBD1. This CDR3 has 14 residues. J gave up 6 bases and V 4 bases, and 6 bases lay outside the gene matches. From germline, CDR1 is SGHRS and CDR2 YFSETQ. The CDR3 sequence is CASSIAGTGAEAFF. CDR3 DNA: TGCGCCAGCAGCATAGCCGGGACAGGGGCTGAAGCTTTCTTT.

The chain joins TRBV28 to TRBJ1-1; D remains ambiguous. V was trimmed by 6 bases and J by 2 bases, leaving 10 bases between them. Per germline, CDR1 MDHEN and CDR2 SYDVKM. The CDR3 consists of 13 residues. CDR3 protein: CASRRPANTEAFF. CDR3 coding DNA: TGTGCCAGCAGACGCCCAGCAAACACTGAAGCTTTCTTT.

This chain uses TRBV7-2 with TRBJ1-2; D unclear. This CDR3 region has 14 residues. Germline CDR1 SGHTA, CDR2 FQGNSA. Trimming took off 0 bases at V and 4 bases at J, with 9 bases between the two ends. The CDR3 loop reads CASSLAALLYGYTF. The CDR3 bases are TGTGCCAGCAGCTTAGCAGCCCTGCTCTATGGCTACACCTTC.

This clonotype has only a few counts. This chain connects TRBV20-1 to TRBJ2-3, with a tentative D call TRBD2 (6 bases). The germline gives CDR1 DFQATT, CDR2 SNEGSKA (reference sequence). This CDR3 is 14 amino acids long. The V gene lost 1 base and the J gene lost 1 base, with 9 bases spanning the gap. The CDR3 loop reads CSARGGEGTDTQYF. The CDR3 nucleotides read TGCAGTGCTAGAGGCGGGGAGGGCACAGATACGCAGTATTTT.

The sample holds a few counts of this clonotype. The V gene is TRBV5-1, the J gene TRBJ2-1; the D gene is possibly TRBD1 (6 bases). Trimming took 4 bases from V and 4 from J, leaving 18 bases between them. Germline V gives CDR1 SGHRS, CDR2 YFSETQ. CDR3 length: 16 amino acids. The chain's CDR3 is CASSPLPNTGYNEQFF. The CDR3 DNA sequence: TGCGCCAGCAGCCCGCTCCCCAATACAGGGTACAATGAGCAGTTCTTC. Complete variable domain (other parts from reference TRBV5-1 and TRBJ2-1): KAGVTQTPRYLIKTRGQQVTLSCSPISGHRSVSWYQQTPGQGLQFLFEYFSETQRNKGNFPGRFSGRQFSNSRSEMNVSTLELGDSALYLCASSPLPNTGYNEQFFGPGTRLTVL.

The chain links TRBV24-1 to TRBJ2-1; a weak D match, TRBD2 (6 bases). Trimming removed 6 bases from V and 2 bases from J, with 16 bases in between. Germline CDR1 and CDR2: KGHDR and SFDVKD. The CDR3 is made up of 16 amino acids. The chain's CDR3 is CATSPMGGKAYNEQFF. The CDR3 DNA reads TGTGCCACCAGTCCTATGGGGGGAAAGGCCTACAATGAGCAGTTCTTC.

Only a few counts were recorded for this clonotype. Relative to the germline gene, one junction end is altered; a read error may explain this. The chain is built from TRBV28 and TRBJ2-5; 8 bases are shared with TRBD1. The CDR3 consists of 11 residues. CDR1 and CDR2 (germline): MDHEN, SYDVKM. CDR3 sequence: CASSFQGALGF. The CDR3 region has the DNA TGTGCCAGCAGTTTTCAGGGGGCCCTAGGGTTC.

This clonotype was recorded only once. A read error may be the cause here, since a much bigger clone is one base away. This chain links TRBV12-3 or TRBV12-4 with TRBJ2-7; D gene ambiguous. The ends were cut back, 6 bases at V and 3 bases at J, with 15 bases in the middle. The CDR3 extends over 14 amino acids. CDR3 nucleotides: TGTGCCAGCAGCGTCTCGGGTCGGTACTACGAGCAGTACTTC. Translated, it gives CASSVSGRYYEQYF.

The rearrangement links TRBV20-1 to TRBJ2-3, with TRBD2 identical over 10 bases. Losses at the gene ends were 0 bases for V and 2 bases for J; bases not matched to a gene: 8. The CDR3 contains 17 residues. Per germline, CDR1 DFQATT and CDR2 SNEGSKA (reference sequence). CDR3 DNA: TGCAGTGCTAGAGAGCCGACTAGCGGGTCCCTCACAGATACGCAGTATTTT. Protein sequence: CSAREPTSGSLTDTQYF.